Listed here is a single T cell receptor (beta chain). Its antigen is undetermined. This record comes from a study of T cell therapy after organ transplantation. Overall study results and limits: Nonresponders had marked pretherapy clonal expansions and little post-therapy change.

Germline V CDR1 and CDR2: MGHRA, YSYEKL. There are 14 residues in the CDR3. Trimming removed 0 bases from V and 12 bases from J, with 12 bases in between. Sequenced by immunoSEQ multiplex PCR; TCRdb stores in-frame clones only, minus some. In the table there are 40,000 to 60,000 clones, less than 95% of which are singletons. The sample consisted of CD8+ T cells from blood, taken before autologous CMV-specific T cell therapy. The receptor's source is a human patient who had received a solid organ transplant and had CMV disease. The gene calls are TRBV4-1 and TRBJ1-6; D possibly corresponds to TRBD1 (5 bases). The CDR3 reads CASSQDPGVRPLHF. The CDR3 DNA is TGCGCCAGCAGCCAAGACCCGGGGGTGAGACCCCTCCACTTT.